The clone carrying this T cell receptor (beta chain) was seen repeatedly, ten times or more. Time point specified: newly diagnosed GD, antithyroid drugs for less than 3 months. There was RNA extracted from PBMCs, and the TCR library was made from it. The sample is drawn from a study of regulatory T cells in long-lasting Graves disease. Building the TCR beta libraries relied on iRepertoire HTBI primers, and CDR3 regions underwent Arm-PCR. TCRdb used MiXCR to reprocess the multiplex PCR reads, holding one entry per CDR3 protein. The repertoire consists of about 330,000 distinct CDR3 sequences, with 15% to 20% occurring once and the leading ten covering 20%. The CDR3 has 12 amino acids. From germline, CDR1 is DFQATT and CDR2 SNEGSKA (reference sequence). V lost 6 bases and J 0 bases, leaving 8 bases between the germline ends. The sample was also linked to a second study, of T cells in Graves' hyperthyroidism and ophthalmopathy.

Sample: peripheral blood mononuclear cells (PBMCs), taken at new diagnosis, from a patient treated with antithyroid drugs. The sequence was collected from a woman between 18 and 30 years old with Graves disease. The chain links TRBV20-1 to TRBJ1-1, with D uncertain. CDR3 amino acids: CSAADLNTEAFF. CDR3 DNA: TGCAGTGCCGCCGATTTGAACACTGAAGCTTTCTTT.